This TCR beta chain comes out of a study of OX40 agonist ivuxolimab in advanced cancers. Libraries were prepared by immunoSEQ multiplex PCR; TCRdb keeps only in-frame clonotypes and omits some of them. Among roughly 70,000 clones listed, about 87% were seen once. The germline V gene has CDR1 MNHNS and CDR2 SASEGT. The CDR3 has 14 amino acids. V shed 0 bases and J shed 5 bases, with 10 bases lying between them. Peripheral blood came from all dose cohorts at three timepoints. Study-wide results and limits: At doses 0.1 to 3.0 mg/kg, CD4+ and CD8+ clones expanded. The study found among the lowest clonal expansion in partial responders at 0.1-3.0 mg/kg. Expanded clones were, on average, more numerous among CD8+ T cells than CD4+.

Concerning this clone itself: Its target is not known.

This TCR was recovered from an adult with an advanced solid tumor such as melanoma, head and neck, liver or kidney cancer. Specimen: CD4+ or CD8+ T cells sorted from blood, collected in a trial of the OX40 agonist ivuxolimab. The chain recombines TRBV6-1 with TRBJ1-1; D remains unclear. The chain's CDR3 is CASSEALWVTEAFF. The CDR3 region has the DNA TGTGCCAGCAGTGAAGCGCTATGGGTTACTGAAGCTTTCTTT.